This passage covers 30 T cell receptor beta chains from one sample sequenced in a study of shared clonotypes between healthy human individuals. Assay: immunoSEQ multiplex PCR; the TCRdb copy retains only in-frame clones and omits some. This table has around 600,000 clones, around 97% appearing once. The material sequenced was naive CD4+ T cells sorted from blood. Subset meaning: CD45RA+ positively selected. These receptors were taken from a woman aged 25-40 years in good health.

This clone is a singleton in its sample. Within the sample, other DNA sequences also encode this same CDR3. The genes are TRBV9 and TRBJ2-1; TRBD2 aligns across 9 bases. The CDR3 is 15 residues long. Germline assignment: CDR1 SGDLS and CDR2 YYNGEE. V was clipped by 0 bases and J by 7 bases; unmatched bases: 5. The CDR3 nucleotides are TGTGCCAGCAGCGTAGTAGCGGGAGTAGGGAATGAGCAGTTCTTC. As protein: CASSVVAGVGNEQFF.

The rearrangement uses TRBV4-2 and TRBJ2-5; the D call may be TRBD1 or TRBD2 (5 bases each). Trimming shortened V by 5 bases and J by 5 bases, and 18 bases separated the two germline ends. CDR1 LGHNA and CDR2 YNFKEQ come from the germline V gene. CDR3 length: 15 residues. The CDR3 is CASSIPGSPRETQYF. CDR3 sequence (DNA): TGTGCCAGCAGCATCCCAGGGAGTCCGAGGGAGACCCAGTACTTC.

This clone showed up just once. The DNA of the CDR3 is TGCAGCGTTATCCACAGGGGACCCACTGGGGCCAACGTCCTGACTTTC. Amino acid sequence: CSVIHRGPTGANVLTF. V usage is TRBV29-1 and J usage is TRBJ2-6; 7 bases fit TRBD1. V gave up 5 bases and J gave up 2 bases; unmatched junction bases: 9. Germline CDR1 is SQVTM and CDR2 is ANQGSEA. The length of the CDR3 is 16 residues.

This rearrangement joins TRBV19 to TRBJ2-2, with D possibly matching TRBD2 (6 bases). The germline CDR1 and CDR2 sequences are LNHDA and SQIVND (reference sequence). The V gene lost 5 bases and the J gene lost 3 bases, with 13 bases spanning the gap. The CDR3 extends over 15 amino acids. This CDR3 is CASSLLWRDTGELFF. The DNA for the CDR3 is TGTGCCAGTAGTTTATTGTGGAGGGACACCGGGGAGCTGTTTTTT. The variable domain in full, completed from reference TRBV19 and TRBJ2-2, reads DGGITQSPKYLFRKEGQNVTLSCEQNLNHDAMYWYRQDPGQGLRLIYYSQIVNDFQKGDIAEGYSVSREKKESFPLTVTSAQKNPTAFYLCASSLLWRDTGELFFGEGSRLTVL.

This clone was seen just once. The chain carries TRBV4-2 and TRBJ2-5; D is perhaps TRBD1 or TRBD2 (6 bases each). The end of the DNA is better explained by TRBJ2-7, so the J call may be wrong. CDR1 and CDR2 (germline): LGHNA, YNFKEQ. The CDR3 length is 15 residues. The CDR3 sequence: CASSRGAESSYEQYF. The CDR3 DNA is TGTGCCAGCAGCCGGGGGGCGGAGAGCTCCTACGAGCAGTACTTC.

Here the CDR3 reads CASSMWGEGNQPQHF. Written as DNA, the CDR3 is TGTGCCAGTAGTATGTGGGGGGAAGGCAATCAGCCCCAGCATTTT. J is TRBJ1-5 and V is TRBV19, with D possibly TRBD1 on 5 matching bases. Germline lookup yields CDR1 LNHDA and CDR2 SQIVND (reference sequence). V gave up 3 bases and J gave up 2 bases, with 11 bases separating them. The CDR3 extends over 15 amino acids.

The rearrangement uses TRBV19 and TRBJ1-5; unclear D gene. Germline CDR1 and CDR2: LNHDA and SQIVND (reference sequence). This CDR3 has 12 residues. V gave up 6 bases and J gave up 5 bases, with 8 bases separating them. CDR3 DNA sequence: TGTGCCAGTAGCTTCAATGATCAGCCCCAGCATTTT. Translated: CASSFNDQPQHF.

To note about this clone: The same CDR3 arises from other DNA sequences in this sample as well. The CDR3 protein is CASSVQGAYEQYF. CDR3 nucleotides: TGTGCCAGTAGTGTTCAGGGGGCCTACGAGCAGTACTTC. This chain links TRBV19 with TRBJ2-7, with 7 bases that match TRBD1. In germline, CDR1 is LNHDA, CDR2 SQIVND (reference sequence). CDR3 size: 13 residues. V trimming: 5 bases; J trimming: 2 bases; junction bases outside the gene matches: 3. The whole variable domain, filled in from reference TRBV19 and TRBJ2-7, reads DGGITQSPKYLFRKEGQNVTLSCEQNLNHDAMYWYRQDPGQGLRLIYYSQIVNDFQKGDIAEGYSVSREKKESFPLTVTSAQKNPTAFYLCASSVQGAYEQYFGPGTRLTVT.

V is TRBV6-5 and J is TRBJ2-7; TRBD1 aligns across 8 bases. Per germline, CDR1 MNHEY and CDR2 SVGAGI. The V gene end was trimmed by 0 bases and the J gene end by 5 bases; junction bases not matched to a gene: 6. The CDR3 has 15 amino acids. The CDR3 is CASSYSIQGADEQYF. CDR3 coding DNA: TGTGCCAGCAGTTACTCGATCCAGGGGGCAGACGAGCAGTACTTC.

The CDR3, as DNA: TGTGCCATCAGTGAGTCGTGGGGGCCGGCCTACGAGCAGTACTTC. Its translation is CAISESWGPAYEQYF. The genes are TRBV10-3 and TRBJ2-7; TRBD1 might be the D (6 bases). V was pared by 0 bases and J by 2 bases, with 11 bases between. Germline-derived CDR1 and CDR2 are ENHRY and SYGVKD. CDR3 size: 15 residues.

This chain uses TRBV5-1 with TRBJ2-1; unclear D gene. V gave up 2 bases and J gave up 8 bases, with 14 bases separating them. The CDR3 runs to 14 residues. Germline loops: CDR1 SGHRS, CDR2 YFSETQ. The CDR3: CASSFTAAIDEQFF. The DNA for the CDR3 is TGCGCCAGCAGCTTTACGGCAGCTATCGATGAGCAGTTCTTC. The full variable domain, with the rest looked up from reference TRBV5-1 and TRBJ2-1, is KAGVTQTPRYLIKTRGQQVTLSCSPISGHRSVSWYQQTPGQGLQFLFEYFSETQRNKGNFPGRFSGRQFSNSRSEMNVSTLELGDSALYLCASSFTAAIDEQFFGPGTRLTVL.

V gene TRBV7-3 combines with J gene TRBJ2-5; 13 nucleotides match TRBD2. The CDR3 consists of 15 residues. V trimming: 5 bases; J trimming: 14 bases; junction bases outside the gene matches: 14. Looked up from germline, CDR1 is SGHTA and CDR2 is FQGTGA. Written as DNA, the CDR3 is TGTGCCAGCAGCCCAAACCCGGGACTAGCGGGGCCGCTCTACTTC. Its protein product is CASSPNPGLAGPLYF.

J is TRBJ2-5 and V is TRBV9; the D gene is possibly TRBD2 (5 bases). V lost 4 bases, J lost 5 bases, and 18 bases lay in between. The CDR3 consists of 15 residues. Germline V gene lookup returns CDR1 SGDLS and CDR2 YYNGEE. CDR3 region: CASSRTVTGTETQYF. In nucleotides, the CDR3 is TGTGCCAGCAGCCGAACAGTAACGGGAACGGAGACCCAGTACTTC.

The chain uses TRBV6-5 and TRBJ2-1; D uncertain. Germline CDR1 is MNHEY and CDR2 is SVGAGI. The V and J ends lost 6 bases and 5 bases respectively, with 11 bases between them. The CDR3 totals 13 residues. The CDR3, as DNA: TGTGCCAGCAGCTCCTGGAGTGACAATGAGCAGTTCTTC. This sequence encodes CASSSWSDNEQFF.

V usage is TRBV18 and J usage is TRBJ2-5; D not certain. Germline V lookup: CDR1 KGHSH, CDR2 LQKENI. This CDR3 has 17 amino acids. V lost 1 base and J lost 2, with 17 bases in between. CDR3 residues: CASSPRFVRPAQETQYF. CDR3 nucleotide sequence: TGTGCCAGCTCACCACGGTTCGTCCGGCCAGCACAAGAGACCCAGTACTTC. Based on the CDR3 plus reference TRBV18 and TRBJ2-5, the full variable domain is NAGVMQNPRHLVRRRGQEARLRCSPMKGHSHVYWYRQLPEEGLKFMVYLQKENIIDESGMPKERFSAEFPKEGPSILRIQQVVRGDSAAYFCASSPRFVRPAQETQYFGPGTRLLVL.

The chain joins TRBV18 to TRBJ1-3; D not resolved. Germline CDR1 reads KGHSH; CDR2 reads LQKENI. This CDR3 region has 14 residues. V gave up 3 bases and J gave up 1 base, with 7 bases separating them. In DNA form, the CDR3 reads TGTGCCAGCTCACCTGGGGTGTCTGGAAACACCATATATTTT. It encodes CASSPGVSGNTIYF.

The rearrangement uses TRBV7-3 and TRBJ2-6; no clear D gene. Germline-derived CDR1 and CDR2 are SGHTA and FQGTGA. This CDR3 has 16 residues. V lost 3 bases, J lost 0 bases, and 9 bases lay in between. CDR3 sequence reads: CASSFQATSGANVLTF. For the CDR3, the DNA is TGTGCCAGCAGCTTTCAGGCGACCTCTGGGGCCAACGTCCTGACTTTC.

The V call is TRBV4-1, the J call TRBJ2-7; TRBD2 matches 12 bases. The J segment lost 0 bases and the V segment lost 4 bases, leaving 7 bases of the junction unmatched. The germline CDR1 and CDR2 sequences are MGHRA and YSYEKL. This CDR3 is 17 amino acids long. The CDR3 DNA follows: TGCGCCAGCAGCCGGGGACTAGCGGGCCCGAGCTCCTACGAGCAGTACTTC. Amino acids: CASSRGLAGPSSYEQYF.

This clone was seen a single time. Other nucleotide sequences from this sample produce the same CDR3. The gene calls are TRBV15 and TRBJ2-7; unclear D gene. This CDR3 has 13 residues. Trimming left V 0 bases short and J 3 bases short, with 6 bases between. Germline CDR1 is LNHNV and CDR2 is YYDKDF (reference sequence). The CDR3: CATSRDSGYEQYF. The DNA for the CDR3 is TGTGCCACCAGCAGAGATTCGGGCTACGAGCAGTACTTC.

This rearrangement joins TRBV10-2 to TRBJ2-7, with a possible D match to TRBD1 (6 bases). The V end was cut by 9 bases, the J end by 4 bases, with 19 bases between. The CDR3 runs 14 residues. Germline V gives CDR1 WSHSY, CDR2 SAAADI. CDR3 sequence (DNA): TGCGCCAGTCACGATGTGCAGGGGTCGTACGAGCAGTACTTC. Translating gives CASHDVQGSYEQYF.

The rearrangement uses TRBV6-6 and TRBJ2-7; 7 nucleotides line up with TRBD1. V dropped 6 bases and J dropped 3; count of bases not matched to a gene: 5. Germline values: CDR1 MNHNY, CDR2 SVGAGI (reference sequence). CDR3 length: 13 residues. The CDR3 coding sequence is TGTGCCAGCAGCCCCTCAGGGGGCTACGAGCAGTACTTC. Its translation: CASSPSGGYEQYF.

This chain's CDR3 is CASSSSQTSGAFTYEQYF. The CDR3 DNA sequence: TGTGCCAGCAGCTCTAGCCAAACTAGCGGGGCCTTTACCTACGAGCAGTACTTC. The chain joins TRBV7-9 to TRBJ2-7; 10 bases fit TRBD2. Per germline, CDR1 SEHNR and CDR2 FQNEAQ (reference sequence). The length of the CDR3 is 18 residues. The V gene end was trimmed by 4 bases and the J gene end by 2 bases; junction bases not matched to a gene: 14.

J is TRBJ1-5 and V is TRBV7-2; the D gene is possibly TRBD1 (6 bases). The CDR3 has 17 amino acids. In germline, CDR1 is SGHTA, CDR2 FQGNSA. V lost 3 bases, J lost 0 bases, and 15 bases lay in between. CDR3 loop: CASSFGGRTYSNQPQHF. The CDR3 DNA is TGTGCCAGCAGCTTCGGGGGCAGAACATATAGCAATCAGCCCCAGCATTTT. Filled out from reference TRBV7-2 and TRBJ1-5, the complete variable domain reads GAGVSQSPSNKVTEKGKDVELRCDPISGHTALYWYRQSLGQGLEFLIYFQGNSAPDKSGLPSDRFSAERTGGSVSTLTIQRTQQEDSAVYLCASSFGGRTYSNQPQHFGDGTRLSIL.

The V gene is TRBV2, the J gene TRBJ1-5; 8 nucleotides align to TRBD1. The CDR3 totals 13 residues. V was pared by 7 bases and J by 2 bases, with 1 base of the junction left unmatched. In germline, CDR1 is SNHLY, CDR2 FYNNEI. The chain's CDR3 is CASTGQGNQPQHF. The CDR3 DNA reads as TGTGCCAGCACGGGACAGGGCAATCAGCCCCAGCATTTT.

The chain has TRBV7-2 and TRBJ2-7; 8 bases are shared with TRBD2. The germline V gene has CDR1 SGHTA and CDR2 FQGNSA. This CDR3 is 16 amino acids long. The V and J ends lost 5 bases and 1 base, in that order; junction bases with no gene match: 10. The chain's CDR3 is CASSPKPPSGSYEQYF. The CDR3 DNA sequence: TGTGCCAGCAGCCCCAAACCCCCTAGCGGGTCCTACGAGCAGTACTTC.

Only a few counts were recorded for this clone. The chain joins TRBV7-9 to TRBJ1-2; D remains ambiguous. Trimming took 3 bases from V and 1 from J, leaving 6 bases between them. The CDR3 loop spans 13 amino acids. Germline V gives CDR1 SEHNR, CDR2 FQNEAQ (reference sequence). The CDR3 DNA reads TGTGCCAGCAGCTTCCAATTTAACTATGGCTACACCTTC. This encodes CASSFQFNYGYTF.

The chain carries TRBV15 and TRBJ1-1; D may be TRBD1 (5 bases). CDR3 size: 15 residues. Germline lookup yields CDR1 LNHNV and CDR2 YYDKDF (reference sequence). V gave up 5 bases and J gave up 0 bases, with 13 bases separating them. CDR3 region: CATSGAGTVNTEAFF. The CDR3 coding sequence is TGTGCCACCAGCGGGGCAGGGACGGTGAACACTGAAGCTTTCTTT.

J is TRBJ2-2 and V is TRBV2, with unresolved D. The germline V gene encodes CDR1 SNHLY and CDR2 FYNNEI. Trimming shortened V by 4 bases and J by 1 base, and 10 bases separated the two germline ends. The CDR3 totals 15 residues. CDR3 residues: CASSGVKKNTGELFF. Written as DNA, the CDR3 is TGTGCCAGCAGTGGGGTCAAAAAGAACACCGGGGAGCTGTTTTTT.

This sequence joins TRBV5-1 and TRBJ2-1; 9 bases are a match to TRBD1. CDR3 length: 14 amino acids. V lost 4 bases, J lost 8 bases, and 7 bases stayed unmatched. Germline lookup yields CDR1 SGHRS and CDR2 YFSETQ. This chain's CDR3 is CASSREDRGDEQFF. The CDR3 coding sequence is TGCGCCAGCAGCAGGGAGGACAGGGGCGATGAGCAGTTCTTC. Complete variable domain (other parts from reference TRBV5-1 and TRBJ2-1): KAGVTQTPRYLIKTRGQQVTLSCSPISGHRSVSWYQQTPGQGLQFLFEYFSETQRNKGNFPGRFSGRQFSNSRSEMNVSTLELGDSALYLCASSREDRGDEQFFGPGTRLTVL.

The V call is TRBV9, the J call TRBJ2-1; no firm D call. V was shortened by 0 bases and J by 9 bases, with 10 bases between the two germline ends. The CDR3 length is 13 residues. Looked up from germline, CDR1 is SGDLS and CDR2 is YYNGEE. The CDR3 sequence is CASSVEWAGEQFF. CDR3 DNA sequence: TGTGCCAGCAGCGTAGAATGGGCTGGTGAGCAGTTCTTC.